Following are 7 T cell receptor beta chains from one sample sequenced in a study of CD8+CD57+ T cells in acquired aplastic anemia. It was genomic DNA that served as the template for profiling TCR beta VDJ and CDR3. TCRdb re-derived calls from the reads in MiXCR, one entry per CDR3 protein. The table has about 150,000 distinct CDR3 sequences, about 48% seen once. Patients picked for sequencing had shown CD8+CD57+ cell expansion detected by flow cytometry. The sequencing input was sorted CD4+, CD8+, or CD8+CD57+ T cells (not recorded which) from PBMCs. The receptors stem from a human donor with aplastic anemia.

At least ten counts were recorded for this clonotype. The chain carries TRBV20-1 and TRBJ1-1; 8 bases agree with TRBD1. V was clipped by 1 base and J by 5 bases; unmatched bases: 6. The CDR3 runs 14 residues. CDR1 is DFQATT and CDR2 is SNEGSKA in the germline V gene (reference sequence). The CDR3: CSARGQGAWTEAFF. The CDR3 DNA sequence: TGCAGTGCTAGAGGCCAGGGGGCCTGGACTGAAGCTTTCTTT.

This clonotype appeared a few times. The rearrangement links TRBV29-1 to TRBJ2-7; either TRBD1 or TRBD2 may fit D (5 bases each). The CDR3 sequence is 14 residues long. In germline, CDR1 is SQVTM, CDR2 ANQGSEA. Trimming stripped 2 bases from V and 3 bases from J, with 14 bases between. The CDR3 nucleotides are TGCAGCGTTGAACTGGGGGATATGGGCTACGAGCAGTACTTC. It yields the protein CSVELGDMGYEQYF.

V is TRBV10-2 and J is TRBJ2-7; D call uncertain. The CDR3 loop spans 13 amino acids. V was cut by 5 bases and J by 3 bases, with 11 bases left in between. Per the germline V gene, CDR1 is WSHSY and CDR2 is SAAADI. In DNA, the CDR3 is TGCGCCAGCAGTCCGACACCGAGCTACGAGCAGTACTTC. Encoded protein: CASSPTPSYEQYF.

The chain joins TRBV27 to TRBJ2-1; perhaps TRBD2 as D (6 bases). The CDR3 runs 14 residues. V was shortened by 3 bases and J by 4 bases, with 10 bases between the two germline ends. Germline lookup yields CDR1 MNHEY and CDR2 SMNVEV (reference sequence). The chain's CDR3 is CASSLGGRYNEQFF. CDR3 DNA sequence: TGTGCCAGCAGTTTGGGGGGTAGGTACAATGAGCAGTTCTTC.

The V call is TRBV5-1, the J call TRBJ2-4, with TRBD1 matching 8 bases. CDR1 is SGHRS, CDR2 YFSETQ, per germline. J lost 9 bases, V lost 4 bases, and 12 bases had no gene match. This CDR3 has 15 residues. CDR3 coding DNA: TGCGCCAGCAGCCTGAACTCGGACAGGGCGGGCATTCAGTACTTC. Its translation is CASSLNSDRAGIQYF.

This clonotype occurred a few times. The chain joins TRBV7-3 to TRBJ1-6, with TRBD1 matching over 12 bases. This CDR3 is 17 amino acids long. The trim removed 4 bases at V and 6 bases at J, leaving 7 bases unmatched. Per the germline V gene, CDR1 is SGHTA and CDR2 is FQGTGA. The CDR3 protein is CASSSGTGGAPNSPLHF. The CDR3 DNA follows: TGTGCCAGCAGCTCCGGGACAGGGGGCGCCCCTAATTCACCCCTCCACTTT.

This clonotype appeared many times. The chain has TRBV7-9 and TRBJ2-7; 8 bases line up with TRBD1. The CDR3 loop spans 13 amino acids. Trimming removed 5 bases from V and 3 bases from J; junction bases left unmatched: 3. Per germline, CDR1 SEHNR and CDR2 FQNEAQ (reference sequence). CDR3 residues: CASSPGTGYEQYF. CDR3 coding DNA: TGTGCCAGCAGCCCCGGGACAGGCTACGAGCAGTACTTC.